The present TCR beta chain was sequenced within a study of Graves' ophthalmopathy and Graves' hyperthyroidism. As for the study in general: Stable hyperthyroidism meant no progression to ophthalmopathy within 18 months of follow-up. The study, taken as a whole, reports: Detection in blood was also observed for most expanded thyroid clonotypes above 0.001 frequency.

Amplification of TCR beta CDR3 regions used RNA transcripts. The first round was an RT-PCR with HTBI primers, and the second round was a multiplex PCR. TCRdb reprocessed the multiplex PCR reads via MiXCR and lists one record per CDR3 protein. The top ten hold over 8.5% of the sample, which has 900,000 to 1,200,000 distinct CDR3 sequences, about 40% seen once. This clonotype has ten or more counts. The antigen is undetermined. Per germline, CDR1 ENHRY and CDR2 SYGVKD. Germline trimming cut 10 bases from V and 6 bases from J; bases unmatched to any gene: 3. The CDR3 spans 12 residues. The chain links TRBV10-3 to TRBJ2-2; 9 positions match TRBD1. Material for sequencing was peripheral blood or thyroid tissue (not recorded which). The source of this sequence is an adult man with Graves' hyperthyroidism. CDR3 sequence reads: CATRTGAGELFF. In nucleotides, the CDR3 is TGTGCCACCAGGACAGGGGCCGGGGAGCTGTTTTTT.